This is a list of T cell receptor beta chains from one sample in a study of blood T cell repertoires in COVID-19. The assay was immunoSEQ multiplex PCR, and TCRdb's table has in-frame clones only and misses some. The sample has about 110,000 clones, approximately 85% seen once. The specimen was peripheral blood. The receptors originated from a human donor in a cohort sampled during active COVID-19. The CDR3 runs from the conserved cysteine through the conserved F or W. The D gene is left open where the match is weak. Size tells how often a clone was seen (once, few, many) or the class of an expanded clone, and some rows leave it out.

j_call: TRBJ2-4; d_call: TRBD2; v_call: TRBV5-4; clone_size: .; cdr3_nt: TGTGCCAGCAGCCTAAGCGGGAGCGGTAAAAACATTCAGTACTTC; cdr3_aa: CASSLSGSGKNIQYF
j_call: TRBJ1-5; d_call: .; v_call: TRBV28; clone_size: .; cdr3_nt: TGTGCCAGCAGTTTAGAAAGGGGCCATCAGCCCCAGCATTTT; cdr3_aa: CASSLERGHQPQHF
j_call: TRBJ2-2; d_call: .; v_call: TRBV7-7; clone_size: .; cdr3_nt: TGTGCTAGCAGCACTCGGGGAACCGGGGAGCTGTTTTTT; cdr3_aa: CASSTRGTGELFF
j_call: TRBJ1-1; d_call: .; v_call: TRBV10-1; clone_size: .; cdr3_nt: TGCGCCAGCAGTGACAGGGGTAGAGGGAACACTGAAGCTTTCTTT; cdr3_aa: CASSDRGRGNTEAFF
j_call: TRBJ1-2; d_call: TRBD1; v_call: TRBV6-1; clone_size: .; cdr3_nt: TGTGCCAGCAGTGCACTTAGACAGGGGGCCATCGAACTTAATGGCTACACCTTC; cdr3_aa: CASSALRQGAIELNGYTF
j_call: TRBJ1-5; d_call: TRBD1; v_call: TRBV4-1; clone_size: few; cdr3_nt: TGCGCCAGCAGCCAAGACAACAGGGGGAGCAATCAGCCCCAGCATTTT; cdr3_aa: CASSQDNRGSNQPQHF
j_call: TRBJ1-3; d_call: .; v_call: TRBV7-9; clone_size: .; cdr3_nt: TGTGCCAGCAGCTTAGGCGGGAAGAATAGAAACACCATATATTTT; cdr3_aa: CASSLGGKNRNTIYF
j_call: TRBJ1-1; d_call: TRBD1; v_call: TRBV7-8; clone_size: .; cdr3_nt: TGTGCCAGCAGCGAACAGGGGGCTGGTGAAGCTTTCTTT; cdr3_aa: CASSEQGAGEAFF
j_call: TRBJ1-1; d_call: .; v_call: TRBV19; clone_size: .; cdr3_nt: TGTGCCAGTAGTCCCAGGGTAAAGGACACTGAAGCTTTCTTT; cdr3_aa: CASSPRVKDTEAFF
j_call: TRBJ2-5; d_call: .; v_call: TRBV11-3; clone_size: once; cdr3_nt: TGTGCCAGCAGCTTAGATTCTGTGGGCCTGGTAACCCAGTACTTC; cdr3_aa: CASSLDSVGLVTQYF
j_call: TRBJ2-7; d_call: TRBD1; v_call: TRBV28; clone_size: .; cdr3_nt: TGTGCCAGCGGGACAGGGCATAGCGAGCAGTACTTC; cdr3_aa: CASGTGHSEQYF
j_call: TRBJ2-7; d_call: .; v_call: TRBV28; clone_size: .; cdr3_nt: TGTGCCAGCAGTTTTTGGAGTCAGTTCGAGCAGTACTTC; cdr3_aa: CASSFWSQFEQYF
j_call: TRBJ2-1; d_call: .; v_call: TRBV27; clone_size: once; cdr3_nt: TGTGCCAGCAGTTTAGGGTGGGGGGCCTACAATGAGCAGTTCTTC; cdr3_aa: CASSLGWGAYNEQFF
j_call: TRBJ2-7; d_call: TRBD1; v_call: TRBV5-8; clone_size: few; cdr3_nt: TGTGCCAGCAGACTGGACAGGGGCCACGAGCAGTACTTC; cdr3_aa: CASRLDRGHEQYF
j_call: TRBJ2-1; d_call: TRBD2; v_call: TRBV19; clone_size: .; cdr3_nt: TGTGCCAGTAATGTCAGCCCCTTAGCGGGGGGCTACAATGAGCAGTTCTTC; cdr3_aa: CASNVSPLAGGYNEQFF